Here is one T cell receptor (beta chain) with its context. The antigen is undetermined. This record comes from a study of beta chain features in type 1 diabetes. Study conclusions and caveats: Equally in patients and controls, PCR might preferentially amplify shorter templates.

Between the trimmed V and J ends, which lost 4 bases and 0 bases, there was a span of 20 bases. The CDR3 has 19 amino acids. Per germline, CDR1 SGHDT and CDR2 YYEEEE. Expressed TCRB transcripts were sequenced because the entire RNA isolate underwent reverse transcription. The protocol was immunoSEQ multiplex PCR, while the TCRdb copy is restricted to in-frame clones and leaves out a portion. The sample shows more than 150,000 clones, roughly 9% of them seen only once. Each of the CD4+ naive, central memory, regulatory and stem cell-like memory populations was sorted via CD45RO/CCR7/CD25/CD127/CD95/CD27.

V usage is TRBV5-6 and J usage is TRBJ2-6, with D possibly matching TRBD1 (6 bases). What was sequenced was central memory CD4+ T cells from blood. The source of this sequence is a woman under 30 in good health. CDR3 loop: CASSGLGWGQASGANVLTF. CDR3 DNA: TGTGCCAGCAGCGGCCTGGGATGGGGACAAGCCTCTGGGGCCAACGTCCTGACTTTC.